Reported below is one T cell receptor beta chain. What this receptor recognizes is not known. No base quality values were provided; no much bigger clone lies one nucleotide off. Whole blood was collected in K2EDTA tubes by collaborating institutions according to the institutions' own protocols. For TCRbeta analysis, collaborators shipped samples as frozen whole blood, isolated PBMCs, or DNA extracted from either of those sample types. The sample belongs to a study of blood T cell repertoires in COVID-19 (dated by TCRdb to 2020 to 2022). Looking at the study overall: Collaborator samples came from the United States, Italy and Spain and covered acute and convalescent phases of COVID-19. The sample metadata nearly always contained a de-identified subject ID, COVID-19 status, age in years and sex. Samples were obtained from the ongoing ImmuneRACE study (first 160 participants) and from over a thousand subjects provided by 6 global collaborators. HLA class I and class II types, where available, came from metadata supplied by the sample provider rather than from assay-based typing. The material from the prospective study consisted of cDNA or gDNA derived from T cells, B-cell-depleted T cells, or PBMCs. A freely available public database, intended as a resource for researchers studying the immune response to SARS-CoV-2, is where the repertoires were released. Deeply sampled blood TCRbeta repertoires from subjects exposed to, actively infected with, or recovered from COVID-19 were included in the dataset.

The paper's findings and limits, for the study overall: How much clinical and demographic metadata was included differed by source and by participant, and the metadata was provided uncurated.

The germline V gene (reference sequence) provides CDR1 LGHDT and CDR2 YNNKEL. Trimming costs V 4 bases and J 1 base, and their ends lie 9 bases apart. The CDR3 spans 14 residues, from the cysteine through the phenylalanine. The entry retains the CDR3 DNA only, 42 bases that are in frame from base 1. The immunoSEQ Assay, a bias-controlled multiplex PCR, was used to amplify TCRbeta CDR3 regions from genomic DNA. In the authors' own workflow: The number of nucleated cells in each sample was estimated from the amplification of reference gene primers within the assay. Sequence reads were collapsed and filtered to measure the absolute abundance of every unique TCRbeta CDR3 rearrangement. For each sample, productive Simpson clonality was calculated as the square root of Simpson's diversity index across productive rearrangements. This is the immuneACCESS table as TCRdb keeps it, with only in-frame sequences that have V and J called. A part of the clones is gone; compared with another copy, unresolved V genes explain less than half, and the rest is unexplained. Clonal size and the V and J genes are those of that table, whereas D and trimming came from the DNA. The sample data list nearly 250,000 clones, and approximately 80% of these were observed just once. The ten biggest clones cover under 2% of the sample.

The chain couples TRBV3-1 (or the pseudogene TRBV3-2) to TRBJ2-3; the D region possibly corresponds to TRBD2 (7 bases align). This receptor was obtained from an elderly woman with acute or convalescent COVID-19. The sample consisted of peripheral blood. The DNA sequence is TGTGCCAGCAGCCGGGGGGGGCGCACAGATACGCAGTATTTT. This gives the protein CASSRGGRTDTQYF.